This TCR beta chain came from a study of blood T cell repertoires in COVID-19. Study-level information: From the United States, Italy and Spain came samples of acute and convalescent COVID-19. T cells, B-cell-depleted T cells, or PBMCs supplied cDNA or gDNA.

Sequencing was performed with immunoSEQ multiplex PCR; in TCRdb, only in-frame clones are kept and a portion is missing. The data hold hundreds of thousands of clones, with 89% observed a single time. Living in about two dozen US areas, the participants were between about 18 and 100 years of age. Trimming took off 3 bases at V and 3 bases at J, with 9 bases between the two ends. Per germline, CDR1 SGHDT and CDR2 YYEEEE. The CDR3 has 14 residues. The clonotype originates from a woman aged 40-49 years who had recovered from COVID-19. This chain joins TRBV5-6 and TRBJ2-2, with unresolved D. Sequencing was performed on PBMCs or T cells enriched from blood (not recorded which). The CDR3 DNA reads TGTGCCAGCAGCTCTGACTGGTACACCGGGGAGCTGTTTTTT. It translates to CASSSDWYTGELFF.